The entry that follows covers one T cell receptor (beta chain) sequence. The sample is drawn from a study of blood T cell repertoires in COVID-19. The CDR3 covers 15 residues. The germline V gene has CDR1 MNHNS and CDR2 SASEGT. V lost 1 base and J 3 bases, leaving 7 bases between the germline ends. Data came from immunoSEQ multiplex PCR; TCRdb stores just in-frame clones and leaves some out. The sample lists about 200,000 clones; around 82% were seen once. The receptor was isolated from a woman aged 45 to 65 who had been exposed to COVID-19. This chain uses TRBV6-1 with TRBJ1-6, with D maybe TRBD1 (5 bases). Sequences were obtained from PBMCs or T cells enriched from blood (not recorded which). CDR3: CASSEGTLYNSPLHF. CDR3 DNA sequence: TGTGCCAGCAGTGAAGGGACACTCTATAATTCACCCCTCCACTTT.